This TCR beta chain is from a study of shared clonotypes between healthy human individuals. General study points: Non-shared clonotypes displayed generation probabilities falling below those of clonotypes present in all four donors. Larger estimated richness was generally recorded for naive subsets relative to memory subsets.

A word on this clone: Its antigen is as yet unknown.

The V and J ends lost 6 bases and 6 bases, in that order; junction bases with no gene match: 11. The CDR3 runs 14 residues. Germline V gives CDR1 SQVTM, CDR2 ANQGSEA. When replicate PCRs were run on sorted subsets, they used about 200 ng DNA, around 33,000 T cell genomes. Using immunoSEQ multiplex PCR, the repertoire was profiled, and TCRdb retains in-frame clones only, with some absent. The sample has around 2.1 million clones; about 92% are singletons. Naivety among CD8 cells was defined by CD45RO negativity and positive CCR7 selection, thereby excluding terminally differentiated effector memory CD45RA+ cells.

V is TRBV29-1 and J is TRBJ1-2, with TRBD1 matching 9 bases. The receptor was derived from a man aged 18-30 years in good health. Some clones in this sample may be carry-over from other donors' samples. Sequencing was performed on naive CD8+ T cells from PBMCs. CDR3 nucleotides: TGCAGCGTCCCCAACAGGGGGCTCATGGATGGCTACACCTTC. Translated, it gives CSVPNRGLMDGYTF.